These 13 T cell receptor beta chains were sequenced from one sample in a study of blood T cells in healthy people across ages. It was with a sample-barcoded 5' primer and a J-beta primer mix that a second PCR of roughly 6 to 12 cycles was run. TCRdb re-analysed the 5' RACE reads in MiXCR, keeping a single row per CDR3 protein. This table has roughly 800,000 distinct CDR3 sequences, 55% to 75% appearing once. Sequences were obtained from blood. The receptors here all came from a man under 40 in good health.

Only a few counts were recorded for this clonotype. The V and J genes are TRBV12-3 or TRBV12-4 and TRBJ2-5; D is possibly TRBD2 (6 bases). CDR3 size: 14 residues. V was shortened by 6 bases and J by 4 bases, with 15 bases between the two germline ends. CDR3 in amino acids: CASRGTQRVETQYF. The CDR3 nucleotides read TGTGCCAGCAGAGGGACTCAACGGGTAGAGACCCAGTACTTC.

V is TRBV20-1 and J is TRBJ2-3; D is perhaps TRBD2 (6 bases). Trimming removed 0 bases from V and 4 bases from J, with 14 bases in between. CDR1 and CDR2 from the germline V gene are DFQATT and SNEGSKA (reference sequence). The CDR3 consists of 15 residues. The CDR3 reads CSARDLRTTADTQYF. CDR3 nucleotides: TGCAGTGCTAGAGACTTGCGGACTACCGCAGATACGCAGTATTTT.

This chain connects TRBV21-1 to TRBJ2-3. TRBV21-1 represents a pseudogene. This CDR3 spans 16 amino acids. CDR3 protein: CASSKIDGSHTDTQYF. The CDR3 DNA reads TGTGCCAGCAGCAAAATCGACGGTTCCCACACAGATACGCAGTATTTT.

V is TRBV20-1 and J is TRBJ2-3, with 9 nucleotides matching TRBD2. Trimming cost V 5 bases and J 0 bases; bases outside gene matches: 9. Germline V CDR1 and CDR2: DFQATT, SNEGSKA (reference sequence). The CDR3 loop spans 16 amino acids. In DNA, the CDR3 is TGCAGTGCTGCTCCCTATGCGGGGGGGAGCACAGATACGCAGTATTTT. Protein sequence: CSAAPYAGGSTDTQYF.

The chain recombines TRBV15 with TRBJ1-5; D is undetermined. Trimming pared 2 bases from V and 4 bases from J, leaving 15 bases between. This CDR3 contains 16 residues. Germline lookup yields CDR1 LNHNV and CDR2 YYDKDF (reference sequence). The CDR3 DNA reads TGTGCCACCAGCAGACCGGGTAGGACGGATAATCAGCCCCAGCATTTT. Protein product: CATSRPGRTDNQPQHF.

This clonotype was seen only once. V usage is TRBV3-1 and J usage is TRBJ2-3; D possibly corresponds to TRBD2 (6 bases). The V end lost 0 bases, the J end lost 9 bases, and 19 bases lay between the germline ends. The germline V gene has CDR1 LGHDT and CDR2 YNNKEL (reference sequence). The CDR3 extends over 16 amino acids. For the CDR3, the DNA is TGTGCCAGCAGCCAAGAAACGGGAGTGACCACCGGGACGCAGTATTTT. As protein: CASSQETGVTTGTQYF.

The chain has TRBV6-1 and TRBJ2-7; TRBD2 matches at 7 bases. CDR1 is MNHNS, CDR2 SASEGT, per germline. The CDR3 has 15 amino acids. V lost 3 bases to trimming and J lost 0 bases; unmatched junction nucleotides: 5. CDR3 DNA: TGTGCCAGCAGTGATAGGGCTAGCGGCTCCTACGAGCAGTACTTC. Translation: CASSDRASGSYEQYF.

The CDR3: CSARDRRLAGGNTQYF. As DNA, the CDR3 is TGCAGTGCTAGAGATCGAAGACTAGCGGGGGGTAATACGCAGTATTTT. This chain links TRBV20-1 with TRBJ2-3, with TRBD2 matching over 13 bases. Trimming cost V 0 bases and J 7 bases; bases outside gene matches: 7. This CDR3 has 16 amino acids. CDR1 is DFQATT and CDR2 is SNEGSKA in the germline V gene (reference sequence).

This chain uses TRBV27 with TRBJ2-7; 10 bases match TRBD1. With V trimmed by 1 base and J by 2 bases, 11 bases remained unmatched. The CDR3 has 18 amino acids. Looked up from germline, CDR1 is MNHEY and CDR2 is SMNVEV (reference sequence). CDR3 loop: CASSLWYDRGQVPYEQYF. The DNA of the CDR3 is TGTGCCAGCAGTTTATGGTACGACAGGGGGCAAGTCCCCTACGAGCAGTACTTC.

This clonotype came up many times. The chain employs TRBV12-3 or TRBV12-4 and TRBJ2-1, with TRBD1 matching 8 bases. The CDR3 extends over 17 amino acids. With 6 bases clipped from V and 0 bases from J, the junction kept 10 bases outside the gene matches. The CDR3 sequence is CASRPGHRGSSYNEQFF. The DNA for the CDR3 is TGTGCCAGCAGACCCGGGCACAGGGGGAGCTCCTACAATGAGCAGTTCTTC.

V usage is TRBV12-3 or TRBV12-4 and J usage is TRBJ2-7; 7 nucleotides agree with TRBD2. V was pared by 1 base and J by 2 bases, with 5 bases of the junction left unmatched. This CDR3 has 15 amino acids. CDR3 DNA: TGTGCCAGCAGTTTAGGAGATGGGGGGGCCTACGAGCAGTACTTC. It specifies CASSLGDGGAYEQYF.

This clonotype has more than one count but fewer than ten. The J gene is TRBJ2-5, the V gene TRBV10-3; 9 bases are shared with TRBD2. V lost 3 bases and J lost 11; bases outside the gene matches: 16. The CDR3 loop spans 16 amino acids. Germline CDR1 ENHRY, CDR2 SYGVKD. In nucleotides, the CDR3 is TGTGCCATCAGTGACCTTAGCGGGAGAAATTACAATGAGCAGTACTTC. It encodes CAISDLSGRNYNEQYF.

This chain links TRBV9 with TRBJ2-5, with D uncertain. The J call could be wrong; TRBJ2-7 is a better fit for the DNA end. CDR3 length: 16 residues. The germline CDR1 and CDR2 sequences are SGDLS and YYNGEE. CDR3 DNA sequence: TGTGCCAGCAGCGTAGATGGGCCGGCGGTCCTTTACGAGCAGTACTTC. Its protein product is CASSVDGPAVLYEQYF.